This TCR beta chain was identified in a study of blood T cell repertoires in COVID-19. Study summary: PBMCs, B-cell-depleted T cells, or T cells provided the cDNA or gDNA that made up the material.

The table came from immunoSEQ multiplex PCR; TCRdb's copy has only in-frame clones and leaves some out. Here the sample spans some 250,000 clones, about 70% being singletons. Looked up from germline, CDR1 is SGHAT and CDR2 is FQNNGV. The V end was cut by 0 bases, the J end by 2 bases, with 8 bases between. The CDR3 is made up of 14 amino acids. Sequenced: peripheral blood. The chain has TRBV11-2 and TRBJ2-7, with TRBD2 as a possible D gene (7 bases). This TCR was sampled from a woman of 80 years or more with acute or convalescent COVID-19. The CDR3 spells CASSLEGGPYEQYF. The DNA for the CDR3 is TGTGCCAGCAGCTTAGAGGGGGGGCCCTACGAGCAGTACTTC.